This T cell receptor (beta chain) was recovered during a study of T cell changes during pregnancy in multiple sclerosis. Produced via immunoSEQ multiplex PCR; TCRdb's table is partial and in-frame only. The sample has around 80,000 clones, 90% to 95% seen once. CDR3 size: 14 residues. Trimming took off 11 bases at V and 0 bases at J, with 17 bases between the two ends. The V gene's germline CDR1 is MNHNY and CDR2 SVGAGI (reference sequence). Here the sequenced sample was peripheral blood, taken in the second trimester of pregnancy. This clonotype was obtained from a female donor in good health, enrolled as a control in a pregnancy study. This chain uses TRBV6-6 with TRBJ2-7; D might be TRBD2 (5 bases). This chain's CDR3 is CASRAETSSYEQYF. DNA of the CDR3: TGTGCCTCTCGAGCGGAGACCAGCTCCTACGAGCAGTACTTC.